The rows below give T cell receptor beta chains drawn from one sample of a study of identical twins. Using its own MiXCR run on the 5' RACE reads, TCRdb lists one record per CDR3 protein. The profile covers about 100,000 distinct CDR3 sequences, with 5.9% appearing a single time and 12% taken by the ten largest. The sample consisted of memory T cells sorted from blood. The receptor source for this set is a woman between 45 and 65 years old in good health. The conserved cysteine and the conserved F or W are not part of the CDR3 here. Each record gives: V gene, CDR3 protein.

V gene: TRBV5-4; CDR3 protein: ASSLYSTDTQY
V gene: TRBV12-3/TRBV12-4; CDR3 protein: ASSTRSSYEQY
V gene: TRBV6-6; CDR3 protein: ASSYRGGMNTEAF
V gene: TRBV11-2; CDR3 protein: ASSSLDSYEAF
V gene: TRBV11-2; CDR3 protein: ASSSEQGIPTDTQY
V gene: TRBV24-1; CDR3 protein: ATSAITDTQY
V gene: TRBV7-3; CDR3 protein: ASSLTGQNEQF
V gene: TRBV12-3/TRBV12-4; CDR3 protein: ASSSSGGLRQPQH
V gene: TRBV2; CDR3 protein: ASSVLETQY
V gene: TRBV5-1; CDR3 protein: ASSLTSGANNEQF
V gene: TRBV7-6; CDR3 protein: ASSLFSGRDYNEQF
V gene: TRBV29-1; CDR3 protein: SVGLAGYEQY
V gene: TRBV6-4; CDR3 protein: ASSDSATLVRQF
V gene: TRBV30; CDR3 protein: AWSGGREETQY
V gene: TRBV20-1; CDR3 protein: SARITSGRGTDTQY
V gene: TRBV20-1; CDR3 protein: SARTTSGRTNEQF
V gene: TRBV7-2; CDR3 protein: ASSSLAGSNEQF
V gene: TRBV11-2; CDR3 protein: ASSLDGTSKDTQY
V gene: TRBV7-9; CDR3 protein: ASSPRADTQY
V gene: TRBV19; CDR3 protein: ASGGQGYNEQF
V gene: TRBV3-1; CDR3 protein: ASSQTGWTEAF
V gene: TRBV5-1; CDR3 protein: ASSLEGGNTEAF
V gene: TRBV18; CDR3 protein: ASSPRQGVRNEQF
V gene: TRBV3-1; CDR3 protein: ASSQGRSGNTIY
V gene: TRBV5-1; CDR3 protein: ASSLDLRGSADTQY
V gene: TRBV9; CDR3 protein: ASSARRTSGEYNEQF
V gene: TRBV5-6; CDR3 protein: ASSGRQSSYNSPLH
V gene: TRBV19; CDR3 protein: ASTRTGELF
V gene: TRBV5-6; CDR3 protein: ASSLVPGQGYEQY
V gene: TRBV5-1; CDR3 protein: ASRGSDTGELF
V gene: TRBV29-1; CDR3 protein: SVDRTNYGYT
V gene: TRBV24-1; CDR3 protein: ATMNSGGYEQF
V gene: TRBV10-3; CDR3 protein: ASKQARDQPQH
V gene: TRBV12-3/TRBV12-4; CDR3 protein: ASSGTSGGYTDTQY
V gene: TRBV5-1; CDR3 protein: ASSSRTSGGNTGELF
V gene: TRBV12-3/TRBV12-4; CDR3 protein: ASSFGVTNRADTQY
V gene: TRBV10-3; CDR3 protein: ATLAGAHNEQF
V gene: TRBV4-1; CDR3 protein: ASSQPLPQGANSPLH
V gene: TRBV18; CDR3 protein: ASRLTSGSYEQF
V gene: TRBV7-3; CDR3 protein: ASSVSPTGELF
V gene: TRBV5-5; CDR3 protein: ASSLPFPPHRGGSSNQPQH
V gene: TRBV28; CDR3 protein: ASSLGFGKAF
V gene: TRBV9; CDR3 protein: ASSVVPDSGTGELF
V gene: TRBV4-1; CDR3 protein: ASSPGSAGGQETQY
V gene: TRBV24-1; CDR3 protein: ATSEGLAGNTQY